The 32 T cell receptor beta chains presented below share a single source sample, sequenced in a study of T-cell memory formation after mild COVID-19. Each CDR3 protein gets one entry after TCRdb re-called the 5' RACE reads with MiXCR. Altogether 100,000 to 120,000 distinct CDR3 sequences are present, roughly 20% being singletons, with the ten largest covering approximately 41%. Sequencing used PBMCs or a T cell subset sorted from them (not recorded which). The source is a man younger than 35 who had mild COVID-19 (a few samples of this study predate the infection). Cell type and time point are not known.

The genes are TRBV6-2 or TRBV6-3 and TRBJ1-6; D not resolved. The CDR3 is made up of 17 amino acids. V was pared by 6 bases and J by 0 bases, with 15 bases between. Germline loops: CDR1 MNHEY, CDR2 SVGEGT. The CDR3 DNA is TGTGCCAGCAGAAGCCGAGGACCCAGCTCCTATAATTCACCCCTCCACTTT. This translates into CASRSRGPSSYNSPLHF.

In this sample, this clonotype turned up a few times. This chain links TRBV7-6 with TRBJ2-5; no firm D call. CDR1 and CDR2 (germline): SGHVS, FNYEAQ. The CDR3 is 13 residues long. V lost 0 bases and J lost 8, with 10 bases in between. The DNA of the CDR3 is TGTGCCAGCAGCTTAGCAGTGGTCGAAACCCAGTACTTC. Residues: CASSLAVVETQYF.

J is TRBJ1-2 and V is TRBV4-1; tentatively, D is TRBD1 (6 bases). This CDR3 has 16 amino acids. Per the germline V gene, CDR1 is MGHRA and CDR2 is YSYEKL. Trimming removed 2 bases at V and 4 bases at J, with 17 bases between. The CDR3 loop is CASSQKGHPNPYGYTF. The CDR3 bases are TGCGCCAGCAGCCAAAAGGGACACCCGAACCCCTATGGCTACACCTTC.

This clonotype was recorded a few times. The J gene is TRBJ2-1, the V gene TRBV5-1; 11 bases map to TRBD2. The CDR3 contains 15 residues. V was clipped by 2 bases and J by 6 bases; unmatched bases: 4. Looked up from germline, CDR1 is SGHRS and CDR2 is YFSETQ. DNA for the CDR3: TGCGCCAGCAGCTTCACTAGCGGGGGCTCCAATGAGCAGTTCTTC. Amino acid sequence: CASSFTSGGSNEQFF.

The chain recombines TRBV12-3 or TRBV12-4 with TRBJ2-3, with TRBD2 matching over 11 bases. Trimming at V came to 2 bases and at J to 4 bases, leaving 2 bases not matched to a gene. CDR3 length: 15 amino acids. Here the CDR3 reads CASSLIAGGSDTQYF. The DNA for the CDR3 is TGTGCCAGCAGTTTAATAGCGGGGGGGTCAGATACGCAGTATTTT.

The chain has TRBV29-1 and TRBJ2-2; the D is unclear. With 5 bases removed from V and 6 bases from J, the gap between germline ends came to 10 bases. Germline V gene data show CDR1 as SQVTM and CDR2 as ANQGSEA. CDR3 length: 12 residues. The CDR3 region has the DNA TGCAGCGTTAGACTCACTCCCGGGGAGCTGTTTTTT. This sequence encodes CSVRLTPGELFF.

This clonotype has just a few counts. This chain joins TRBV4-3 and TRBJ2-1, with 7 positions matching TRBD1. CDR3 length: 18 amino acids. Germline V lookup: CDR1 LGHNA, CDR2 YSLEER. V shed 0 bases, J shed 1 base, and the junction held 9 bases outside the gene matches. CDR3 in DNA: TGCGCCAGCAGCCAAGAATGGTCGACAGGGAGATCCTACAATGAGCAGTTCTTC. Translation gives CASSQEWSTGRSYNEQFF.

In this sample, this clonotype turned up a few times. V is TRBV9 and J is TRBJ1-1; D uncertain. Germline V gene lookup returns CDR1 SGDLS and CDR2 YYNGEE. The CDR3 is made up of 15 amino acids. Between the trimmed V and J ends, which lost 0 bases and 5 bases, there was a span of 14 bases. This chain's CDR3 is CASSVAGLPGTEAFF. The CDR3 bases are TGTGCCAGCAGCGTAGCTGGGCTCCCTGGGACTGAAGCTTTCTTT.

The J gene is TRBJ2-3, the V gene TRBV6-5; TRBD2 agrees at 12 bases. The CDR3 contains 15 residues. The trim removed 4 bases at V and 5 bases at J, leaving 4 bases unmatched. Germline loops: CDR1 MNHEY, CDR2 SVGAGI. In nucleotides, the CDR3 is TGTGCCAGCAGTTCCCTAGCGGGGGGGCGAGATACGCAGTATTTT. Translating gives CASSSLAGGRDTQYF.

The V call is TRBV19, the J call TRBJ1-1; 7 nucleotides agree with TRBD1. V lost 2 bases and J lost 4; bases outside the gene matches: 4. The CDR3 runs to 14 residues. Per germline, CDR1 LNHDA and CDR2 SQIVND (reference sequence). The CDR3 nucleotides are TGTGCCAGTAGTATATCCGAGGGGGCCACTGAAGCTTTCTTT. This translates into CASSISEGATEAFF.

This clonotype was seen more than once but under ten times. The chain joins TRBV6-2 or TRBV6-3 to TRBJ2-7, with a weak D call TRBD2 (5 bases). Germline CDR1 reads MNHEY; CDR2 reads SVGEGT. The CDR3 loop spans 17 amino acids. Trimming pared 6 bases from V and 2 bases from J, leaving 23 bases between. CDR3 DNA sequence: TGTGCCAGCAGCCTTCCGGCTTTCGGGGTTCCGCCCTACGAGCAGTACGTC. Encoded protein: CASSLPAFGVPPYEQYV.

The rearrangement joins TRBV4-1 to TRBJ2-1, with TRBD2 matching 13 bases. CDR1 is MGHRA and CDR2 is YSYEKL in the germline V gene. J was trimmed by 10 bases and V by 1 base; bases with no gene match: 10. The CDR3 is 17 residues long. The CDR3 protein is CASSQVAGLAGLAEQFF. The CDR3 nucleotides read TGCGCCAGCAGCCAAGTAGCGGGACTAGCGGGGCTCGCGGAGCAGTTCTTC.

Only a few counts were recorded for this clonotype. V and J are TRBV9 and TRBJ2-5; 8 nucleotides agree with TRBD1. The CDR3 extends over 14 amino acids. The J segment lost 4 bases and the V segment lost 1 base, leaving 3 bases of the junction unmatched. Germline V lookup: CDR1 SGDLS, CDR2 YYNGEE. CDR3 region: CASSVWGTGETQYF. CDR3 nucleotide sequence: TGTGCCAGCAGCGTATGGGGGACAGGAGAGACCCAGTACTTC.

This chain joins TRBV7-9 and TRBJ2-5, with D perhaps TRBD1 or TRBD2 (6 bases each). Between the trimmed V and J ends, which lost 0 bases and 5 bases, there was a span of 13 bases. Germline loops: CDR1 SEHNR, CDR2 FQNEAQ (reference sequence). The CDR3 loop spans 15 amino acids. The CDR3 sequence: CASSLARGEWETQYF. The CDR3 DNA sequence: TGTGCCAGCAGCTTAGCGAGGGGGGAATGGGAGACCCAGTACTTC. Using reference TRBV7-9 and TRBJ2-5 for the parts outside the CDR3, the full variable domain is DTGVSQNPRHKITKRGQNVTFRCDPISEHNRLYWYRQTLGQGPEFLTYFQNEAQLEKSRLLSDRFSAERPKGSFSTLEIQRTEQGDSAMYLCASSLARGEWETQYFGPGTRLLVL.

The chain couples TRBV11-2 to TRBJ1-1; 11 nucleotides line up with TRBD1. CDR1 and CDR2 (germline): SGHAT, FQNNGV. V shed 3 bases and J 1 base; nucleotides not matched to a gene: 4. The CDR3 is made up of 16 amino acids. CDR3 sequence: CASSFWTGGANTEAFF. The CDR3 DNA sequence: TGTGCCAGCAGCTTTTGGACAGGGGGCGCGAACACTGAAGCTTTCTTT.

The V and J genes are TRBV9 and TRBJ1-2; D is perhaps TRBD1 (5 bases). The CDR3 is made up of 17 amino acids. The ends were cut back, 3 bases at V and 4 bases at J, with 22 bases in the middle. CDR1 is SGDLS and CDR2 is YYNGEE in the germline V gene. The CDR3, as DNA: TGTGCCAGCAGCGGTTACGGGGACTCCACGGAGCCCTATGGCTACACCTTC. Encoded protein: CASSGYGDSTEPYGYTF.

In this sample, this clonotype turned up a few times. The rearrangement links TRBV7-6 to TRBJ2-5; D is perhaps TRBD1 (6 bases). V lost 5 bases to trimming and J lost 2 bases, with 9 bases between them. The CDR3 is 13 residues long. Germline CDR1 and CDR2: SGHVS and FNYEAQ. The CDR3 sequence: CASSRGSQETQYF. For the CDR3, the DNA is TGTGCCAGCAGCAGGGGGAGTCAAGAGACCCAGTACTTC.

This clonotype was seen only a few times. The chain recombines TRBV5-6 with TRBJ2-7; the D call may be TRBD1 or TRBD2 (5 bases each). The length of the CDR3 is 14 residues. The V end lost 5 bases, the J end lost 2 bases, and 14 bases lay between the germline ends. Germline values: CDR1 SGHDT, CDR2 YYEEEE. The CDR3 here is CASSFPGRPYEQYV. Written as DNA, the CDR3 is TGTGCCAGCAGTTTCCCGGGACGTCCCTACGAGCAGTACGTC.

This clonotype was detected a few times. The chain couples TRBV28 to TRBJ2-3, with D maybe TRBD2 (7 bases). CDR3 size: 13 residues. The V end lost 6 bases, the J end lost 9 bases, and 16 bases lay between the germline ends. Germline lookup yields CDR1 MDHEN and CDR2 SYDVKM. CDR3 in DNA: TGTGCCAGCAGGGGGGGGCCTATAGACACGCAGTATTTT. Its translation: CASRGGPIDTQYF.

This clonotype was counted only a few times. The V and J genes are TRBV4-3 and TRBJ1-2; D is possibly TRBD1 (5 bases). V gave up 2 bases and J gave up 3 bases, with 13 bases separating them. Germline CDR1 LGHNA, CDR2 YSLEER. The CDR3 runs 15 residues. CDR3 protein: CASSQNRGPHYGYTF. The CDR3 DNA sequence: TGCGCCAGCAGCCAAAATCGGGGCCCACACTATGGCTACACCTTC.

The rearrangement uses TRBV4-1 and TRBJ2-3, with no clear D. CDR1 and CDR2 (germline): MGHRA, YSYEKL. CDR3 length: 14 residues. V lost 1 base and J 8 bases, leaving 13 bases between the germline ends. CDR3 bases: TGCGCCAGCAGCCAAGTCCCCGGCTTGGGTACGCAGTATTTT. This gives the protein CASSQVPGLGTQYF.

This clonotype was observed a single time. V and J are TRBV18 and TRBJ1-1; 8 positions match TRBD1. Losses at the gene ends were 0 bases for V and 6 bases for J; bases not matched to a gene: 9. The germline CDR1 and CDR2 sequences are KGHSH and LQKENI. The CDR3 has 16 residues. CDR3 DNA sequence: TGTGCCAGCTCACCACCGGAGACAGGGGCACTCGCTGAAGCTTTCTTT. Protein: CASSPPETGALAEAFF.

The chain links TRBV5-6 to TRBJ2-7, with D hard to call. The CDR3 runs to 12 residues. Germline-derived CDR1 and CDR2 are SGHDT and YYEEEE. The V end lost 3 bases, the J end lost 2 bases, and 6 bases lay between the germline ends. The CDR3 loop is CASSSDPYEQYF. The CDR3 DNA sequence: TGTGCCAGCAGCTCCGACCCCTACGAGCAGTACTTC.

J is TRBJ1-1 and V is TRBV7-8, with D maybe TRBD1 (5 bases). V was shortened by 5 bases and J by 4 bases, with 17 bases between the two germline ends. Per germline, CDR1 SGHVS and CDR2 FQNEAQ. The CDR3 sequence is 15 residues long. The CDR3 protein is CASSPYRKLSTEAFF. CDR3 bases: TGTGCCAGCAGCCCATACAGGAAACTCAGCACTGAAGCTTTCTTT.

The rearrangement uses TRBV7-9 and TRBJ1-2; 10 positions match TRBD1. V dropped 5 bases and J dropped 5; count of bases not matched to a gene: 8. This CDR3 has 15 residues. The germline CDR1 and CDR2 sequences are SEHNR and FQNEAQ (reference sequence). The CDR3 region is CASSTGQGDFYGYTF. As DNA, the CDR3 is TGTGCCAGCAGCACCGGACAGGGGGATTTTTATGGCTACACCTTC. The full variable domain, with the rest looked up from reference TRBV7-9 and TRBJ1-2, is DTGVSQNPRHKITKRGQNVTFRCDPISEHNRLYWYRQTLGQGPEFLTYFQNEAQLEKSRLLSDRFSAERPKGSFSTLEIQRTEQGDSAMYLCASSTGQGDFYGYTFGSGTRLTVV.

The table lists this clonotype with many counts. The chain couples TRBV20-1 to TRBJ1-1, with D possibly TRBD1 on 5 matching bases. The V and J ends lost 6 bases and 0 bases respectively, with 14 bases between them. Germline V lookup: CDR1 DFQATT, CDR2 SNEGSKA (reference sequence). CDR3 length equals 14 residues. The CDR3 protein is CSAPREGMNTEAFF. CDR3 bases: TGCAGTGCACCCCGGGAGGGGATGAACACTGAAGCTTTCTTT.

This clonotype has more than one count but fewer than ten. V is TRBV7-9 and J is TRBJ2-5; TRBD2 is a possible D gene (5 bases). Germline lookup yields CDR1 SEHNR and CDR2 FQNEAQ (reference sequence). CDR3 length equals 13 residues. The V gene lost 5 bases and the J gene lost 3 bases, with 10 bases spanning the gap. CDR3 coding DNA: TGTGCCAGCAGCGCCTATAGCGAAGAGACCCAGTACTTC. Translated, it gives CASSAYSEETQYF.

J is TRBJ2-2 and V is TRBV2; possible D gene TRBD1, 5 bases. V was shortened by 8 bases and J by 2 bases, with 12 bases between the two germline ends. The CDR3 contains 14 residues. CDR1 is SNHLY and CDR2 is FYNNEI in the germline V gene. CDR3 region: CASGWQGNTGELFF. The CDR3 bases are TGTGCCAGCGGTTGGCAGGGCAACACCGGGGAGCTGTTTTTT.

J is TRBJ2-1 and V is TRBV12-3 or TRBV12-4, with D unclear. CDR3 length equals 13 residues. Trimming removed 7 bases at V and 4 bases at J, with 11 bases between. DNA of the CDR3: TGTGCCAGCACCCTCGGACGATACAATGAGCAGTTCTTC. The encoded protein is CASTLGRYNEQFF.

This clonotype occurred many times. A junction boundary mismatches the germline segment, possibly from a read error. This chain joins TRBV7-7 and TRBJ2-1, with a tentative D call TRBD1 (6 bases). CDR1 is SSHAT and CDR2 is FNYEAQ in the germline V gene (reference sequence). The CDR3 totals 13 residues. The CDR3 DNA is TGCGCCAGCAGCTTGGCAGGGGACAATGAGCAGTTCTTC. Translated: CASSLAGDNEQFF.

This chain links TRBV12-3 or TRBV12-4 with TRBJ2-6; TRBD2 agrees at 7 bases. The CDR3 length is 15 residues. V lost 3 bases to trimming and J lost 2 bases; unmatched junction nucleotides: 1. The CDR3 sequence: CASSLAGAGANVLTF. DNA for the CDR3: TGTGCCAGCAGTTTGGCGGGGGCTGGGGCCAACGTCCTGACTTTC.

This rearrangement joins TRBV7-2 to TRBJ2-5; no reliable D call. CDR3 size: 15 residues. Trimming took 4 bases from V and 0 from J, leaving 12 bases between them. Germline V gene data show CDR1 as SGHTA and CDR2 as FQGNSA. CDR3 region: CASSSWAPYQETQYF. Written as DNA, the CDR3 is TGTGCCAGCAGCTCTTGGGCCCCGTACCAAGAGACCCAGTACTTC.